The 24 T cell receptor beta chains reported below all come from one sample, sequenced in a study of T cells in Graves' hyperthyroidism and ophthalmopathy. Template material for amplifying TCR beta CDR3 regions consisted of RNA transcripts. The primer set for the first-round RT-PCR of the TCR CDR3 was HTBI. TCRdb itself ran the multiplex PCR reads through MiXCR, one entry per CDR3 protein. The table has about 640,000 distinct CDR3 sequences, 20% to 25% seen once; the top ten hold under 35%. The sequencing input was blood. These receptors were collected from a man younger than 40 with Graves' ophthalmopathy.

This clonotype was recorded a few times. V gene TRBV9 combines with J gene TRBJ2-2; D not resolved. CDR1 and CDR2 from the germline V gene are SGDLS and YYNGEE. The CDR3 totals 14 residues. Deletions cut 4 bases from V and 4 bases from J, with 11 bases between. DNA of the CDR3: TGTGCCAGCAGCCCACCCGGCAGCACCGGGGAGCTGTTTTTT. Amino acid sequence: CASSPPGSTGELFF.

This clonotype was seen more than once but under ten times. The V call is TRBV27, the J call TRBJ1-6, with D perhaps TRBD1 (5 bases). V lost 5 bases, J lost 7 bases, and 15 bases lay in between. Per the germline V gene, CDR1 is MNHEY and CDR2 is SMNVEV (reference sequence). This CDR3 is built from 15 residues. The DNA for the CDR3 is TGTGCCAGCAGTAGGTCCACAGGTGGAAATTCACCCCTCCACTTT. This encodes CASSRSTGGNSPLHF.

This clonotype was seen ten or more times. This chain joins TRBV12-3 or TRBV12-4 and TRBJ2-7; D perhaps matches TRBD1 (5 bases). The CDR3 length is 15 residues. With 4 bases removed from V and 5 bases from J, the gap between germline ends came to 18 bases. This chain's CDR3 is CASSSQVGVDNEQYF. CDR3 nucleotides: TGTGCCAGCAGTTCCCAGGTAGGGGTGGATAACGAGCAGTACTTC.

DNA for the CDR3: TGTGCCAGCAGCCAACCAGGGGGCCCTGGGGAGCAGTACTTC. Translating gives CASSQPGGPGEQYF. V and J are TRBV4-2 and TRBJ2-7, with 8 bases lining up with TRBD1. The V gene end was trimmed by 2 bases and the J gene end by 7 bases; junction bases not matched to a gene: 7. The CDR3 is made up of 14 amino acids. Germline-derived CDR1 and CDR2 are LGHNA and YNFKEQ.

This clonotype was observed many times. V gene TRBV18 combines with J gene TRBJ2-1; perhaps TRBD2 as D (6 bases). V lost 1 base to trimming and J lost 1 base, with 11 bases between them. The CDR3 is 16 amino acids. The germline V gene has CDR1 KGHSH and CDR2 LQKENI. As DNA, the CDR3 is TGTGCCAGCTCACCACGAAGCGGGTCTTCCTACAATGAGCAGTTCTTC. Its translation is CASSPRSGSSYNEQFF.

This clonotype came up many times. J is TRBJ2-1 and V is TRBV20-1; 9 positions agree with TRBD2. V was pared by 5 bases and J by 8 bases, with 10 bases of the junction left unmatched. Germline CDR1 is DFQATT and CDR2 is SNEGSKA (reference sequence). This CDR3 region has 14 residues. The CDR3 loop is CSARIQAGGYEQFF. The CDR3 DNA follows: TGCAGTGCTCGAATTCAAGCGGGAGGCTATGAGCAGTTCTTC.

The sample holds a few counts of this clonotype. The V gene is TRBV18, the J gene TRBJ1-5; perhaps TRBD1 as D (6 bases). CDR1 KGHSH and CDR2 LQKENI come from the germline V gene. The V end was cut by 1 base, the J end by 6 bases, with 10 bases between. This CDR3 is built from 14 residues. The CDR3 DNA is TGTGCCAGCTCACCACAGACAGGTCTTCAGCCCCAGCATTTT. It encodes CASSPQTGLQPQHF.

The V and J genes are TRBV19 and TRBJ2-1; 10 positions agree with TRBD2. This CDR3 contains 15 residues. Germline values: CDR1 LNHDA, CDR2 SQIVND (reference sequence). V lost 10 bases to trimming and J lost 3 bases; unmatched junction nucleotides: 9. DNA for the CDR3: TGTGCCACTCAAAAACTAGCGGGACTCTACAATGAGCAGTTCTTC. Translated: CATQKLAGLYNEQFF.

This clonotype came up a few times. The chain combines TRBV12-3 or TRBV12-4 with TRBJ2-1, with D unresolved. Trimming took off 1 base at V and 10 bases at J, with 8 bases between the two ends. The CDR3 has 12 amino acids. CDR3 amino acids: CASSLERREQFF. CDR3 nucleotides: TGTGCCAGCAGTTTAGAGAGGCGAGAGCAGTTCTTC.

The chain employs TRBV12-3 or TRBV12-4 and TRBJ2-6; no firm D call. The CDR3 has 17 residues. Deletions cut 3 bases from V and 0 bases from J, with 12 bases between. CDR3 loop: CASSLRTDRSGANVLTF. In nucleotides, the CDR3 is TGTGCCAGCAGTTTGCGGACGGATCGCTCTGGGGCCAACGTCCTGACTTTC.

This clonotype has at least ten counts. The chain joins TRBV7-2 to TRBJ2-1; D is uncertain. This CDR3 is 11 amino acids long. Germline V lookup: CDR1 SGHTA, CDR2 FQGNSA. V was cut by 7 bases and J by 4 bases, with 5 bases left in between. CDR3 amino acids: CASTRYNEQFF. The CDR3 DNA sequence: TGTGCCAGCACCCGGTACAATGAGCAGTTCTTC.

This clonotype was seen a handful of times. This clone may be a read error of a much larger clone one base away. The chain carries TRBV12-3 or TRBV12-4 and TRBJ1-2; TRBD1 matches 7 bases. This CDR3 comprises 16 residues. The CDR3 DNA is TGTGCCGGCAGTGTATCCGGGACAGTGGGGAACTATGGCTACACCTTC. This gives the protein CAGSVSGTVGNYGYTF.

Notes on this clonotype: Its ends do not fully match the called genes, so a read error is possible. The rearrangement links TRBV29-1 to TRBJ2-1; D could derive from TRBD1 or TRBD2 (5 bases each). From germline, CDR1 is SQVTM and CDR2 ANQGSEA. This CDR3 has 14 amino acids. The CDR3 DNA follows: TGCAGCGTCGCCCACCCCGGGACCTACAATGGGCAGTTCTTC. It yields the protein CSVAHPGTYNGQFF.

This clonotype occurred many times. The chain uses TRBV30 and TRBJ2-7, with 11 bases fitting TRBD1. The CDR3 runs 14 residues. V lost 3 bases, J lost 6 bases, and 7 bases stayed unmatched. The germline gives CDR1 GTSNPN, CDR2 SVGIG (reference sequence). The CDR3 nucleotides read TGTGCCTGGAGATACGGACAGGGGGCAAGCGAGCAGTACTTC. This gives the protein CAWRYGQGASEQYF.

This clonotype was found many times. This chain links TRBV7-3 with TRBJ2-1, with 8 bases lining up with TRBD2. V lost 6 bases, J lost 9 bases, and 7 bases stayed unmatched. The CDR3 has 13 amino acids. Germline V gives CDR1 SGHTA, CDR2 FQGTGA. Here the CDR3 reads CASSPGLDREQFF. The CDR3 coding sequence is TGTGCCAGCAGTCCGGGACTAGACCGTGAGCAGTTCTTC.

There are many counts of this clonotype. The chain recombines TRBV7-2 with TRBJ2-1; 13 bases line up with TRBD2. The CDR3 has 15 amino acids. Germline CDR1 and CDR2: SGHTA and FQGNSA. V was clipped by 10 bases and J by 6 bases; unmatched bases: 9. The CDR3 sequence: CATHPGLAGTNEQFF. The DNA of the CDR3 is TGTGCCACCCACCCGGGACTAGCGGGAACCAATGAGCAGTTCTTC.

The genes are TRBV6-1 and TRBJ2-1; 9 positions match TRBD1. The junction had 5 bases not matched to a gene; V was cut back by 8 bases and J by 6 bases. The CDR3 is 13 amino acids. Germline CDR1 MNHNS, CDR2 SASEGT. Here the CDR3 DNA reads TGTGCCAGCGGGGACAGGGAGTTCAATGAGCAGTTCTTC. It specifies CASGDREFNEQFF.

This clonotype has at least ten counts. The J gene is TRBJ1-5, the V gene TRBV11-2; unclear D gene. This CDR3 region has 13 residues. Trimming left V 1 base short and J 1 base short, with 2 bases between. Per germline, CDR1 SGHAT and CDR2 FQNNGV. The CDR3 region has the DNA TGTGCCAGCAGCTTAGGAAGCAATCAGCCCCAGCATTTT. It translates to CASSLGSNQPQHF. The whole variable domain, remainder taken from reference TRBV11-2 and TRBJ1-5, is EAGVAQSPRYKIIEKRQSVAFWCNPISGHATLYWYQQILGQGPKLLIQFQNNGVVDDSQLPKDRFSAERLKGVDSTLKIQPAKLEDSAVYLCASSLGSNQPQHFGDGTRLSIL.

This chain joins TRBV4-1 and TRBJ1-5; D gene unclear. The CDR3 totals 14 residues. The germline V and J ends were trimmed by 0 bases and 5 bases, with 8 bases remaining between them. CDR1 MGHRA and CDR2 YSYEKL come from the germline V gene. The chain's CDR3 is CASSQERTYQPQHF. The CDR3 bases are TGCGCCAGCAGCCAAGAAAGAACTTATCAGCCCCAGCATTTT.

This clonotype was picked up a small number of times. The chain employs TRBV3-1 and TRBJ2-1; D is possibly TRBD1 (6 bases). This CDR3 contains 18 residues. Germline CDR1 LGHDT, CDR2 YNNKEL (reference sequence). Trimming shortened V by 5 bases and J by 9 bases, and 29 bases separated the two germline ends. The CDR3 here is CASSSSTHIPPGGGEQFF. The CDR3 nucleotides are TGTGCCAGCAGCTCATCCACTCATATCCCCCCTGGGGGCGGTGAGCAGTTCTTC.

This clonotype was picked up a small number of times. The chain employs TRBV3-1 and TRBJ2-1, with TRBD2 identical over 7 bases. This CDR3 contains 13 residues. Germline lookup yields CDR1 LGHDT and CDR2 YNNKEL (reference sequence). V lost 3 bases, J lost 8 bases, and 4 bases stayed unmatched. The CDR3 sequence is CASSHPGRDEQFF. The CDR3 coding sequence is TGTGCCAGCAGCCACCCTGGGAGGGATGAGCAGTTCTTC.

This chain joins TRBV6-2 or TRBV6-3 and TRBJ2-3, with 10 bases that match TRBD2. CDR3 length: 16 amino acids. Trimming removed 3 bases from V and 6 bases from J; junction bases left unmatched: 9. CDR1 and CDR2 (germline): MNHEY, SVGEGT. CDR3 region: CASSYATSGLMDTQYF. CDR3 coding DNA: TGTGCCAGCAGTTATGCGACTAGCGGGTTGATGGATACGCAGTATTTT.

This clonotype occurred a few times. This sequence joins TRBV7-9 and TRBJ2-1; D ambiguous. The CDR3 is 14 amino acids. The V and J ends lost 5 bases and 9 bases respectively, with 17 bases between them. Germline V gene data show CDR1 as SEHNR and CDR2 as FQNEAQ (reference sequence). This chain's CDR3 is CASSRGKSLGEQFF. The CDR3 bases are TGTGCCAGCAGCCGTGGTAAGAGTCTCGGTGAGCAGTTCTTC.

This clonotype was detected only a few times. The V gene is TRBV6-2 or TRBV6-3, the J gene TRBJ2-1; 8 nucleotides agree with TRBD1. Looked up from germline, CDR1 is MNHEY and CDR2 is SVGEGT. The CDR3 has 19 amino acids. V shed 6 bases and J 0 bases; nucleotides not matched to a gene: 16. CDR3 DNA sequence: TGTGCCAGCAGCCCGAAGGGGACAGGATCCTCCAGCTCCTACAATGAGCAGTTCTTC. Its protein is CASSPKGTGSSSSYNEQFF.